This T cell receptor (beta chain) appears in the sequencing data of a study of blood T cell repertoires in COVID-19. Study overall: From T cells, B-cell-depleted T cells, or PBMCs came the material, which was cDNA or gDNA.

Germline-derived CDR1 and CDR2 are SEHNR and FQNEAQ (reference sequence). CDR3 size: 16 residues. V was clipped by 2 bases and J by 2 bases; unmatched bases: 4. This clone was detected a few times. As originally analysed: The assay estimated nucleated cells by amplifying reference gene primers. The method was immunoSEQ multiplex PCR; TCRdb's version includes in-frame clones alone and lacks a portion of them. D and trimming were read from the DNA, whereas the V and J calls and clone size are those reported in that table. The sample has 130,000 to 150,000 clones, about four fifths seen once. The sample was peripheral blood. The sequence was obtained from a woman between 65 and 79 years old with COVID-19, enrolled during active disease. The chain combines TRBV7-9 with TRBJ2-1, with 9 bases that match TRBD2. The CDR3 is CASSLTAGGTYNEQFF. CDR3 in DNA: TGTGCCAGCAGCTTAACCGCGGGGGGGACCTACAATGAGCAGTTCTTC.